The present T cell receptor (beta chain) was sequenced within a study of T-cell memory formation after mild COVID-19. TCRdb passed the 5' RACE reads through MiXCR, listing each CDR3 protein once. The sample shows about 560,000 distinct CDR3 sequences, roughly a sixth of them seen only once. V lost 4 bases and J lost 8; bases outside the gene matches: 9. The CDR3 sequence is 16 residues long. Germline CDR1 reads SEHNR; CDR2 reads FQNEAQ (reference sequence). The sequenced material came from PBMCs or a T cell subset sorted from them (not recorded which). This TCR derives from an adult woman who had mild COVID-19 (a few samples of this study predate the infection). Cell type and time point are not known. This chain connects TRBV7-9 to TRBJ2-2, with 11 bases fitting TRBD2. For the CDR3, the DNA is TGTGCCAGCAGCTCCACTAGCGGGAGTTCAGCTGGGGAGCTGTTTTTT. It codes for CASSSTSGSSAGELFF. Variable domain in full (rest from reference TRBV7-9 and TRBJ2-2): DTGVSQNPRHKITKRGQNVTFRCDPISEHNRLYWYRQTLGQGPEFLTYFQNEAQLEKSRLLSDRFSAERPKGSFSTLEIQRTEQGDSAMYLCASSSTSGSSAGELFFGEGSRLTVL.